The 9 T cell receptor beta chains reported below all come from one sample, sequenced in a study of blood T cell repertoires in COVID-19. Repertoires were generated with immunoSEQ multiplex PCR, while TCRdb's copy carries only in-frame clones and drops some. The sample has more than 30,000 clones, 80% to 90% seen once. Sequenced: peripheral blood. These receptors all come from a man between 45 and 60 years old with active or convalescent COVID-19.

V gene TRBV20-1 combines with J gene TRBJ1-1; 9 nucleotides align to TRBD1. Losses at the gene ends were 7 bases for V and 7 bases for J; bases not matched to a gene: 4. The CDR3 spans 11 residues. CDR1 DFQATT and CDR2 SNEGSKA come from the germline V gene (reference sequence). The CDR3 nucleotides read TGCAGTGGCGGACAGGGGATTGAAGCTTTCTTT. This encodes CSGGQGIEAFF.

V is TRBV28 and J is TRBJ2-5, with 8 positions matching TRBD1. Germline V gene lookup returns CDR1 MDHEN and CDR2 SYDVKM. V shed 6 bases, J shed 2 bases, and the junction held 11 bases outside the gene matches. This CDR3 is built from 16 residues. This CDR3 is CASRELSDRAQETQYF. The CDR3 DNA sequence: TGTGCCAGCAGAGAGTTATCGGACAGGGCTCAAGAGACCCAGTACTTC.

The V call is TRBV6-1, the J call TRBJ2-1; 7 bases fit TRBD1. J was trimmed by 1 base and V by 6 bases; bases with no gene match: 9. Germline V gene sequence: CDR1 MNHNS, CDR2 SASEGT. The CDR3 contains 16 residues. The CDR3, as DNA: TGTGCCAGCAGCGAAAGACAGGGTGGGTCCTACAATGAGCAGTTCTTC. Amino acid sequence: CASSERQGGSYNEQFF.

The chain is built from TRBV2 and TRBJ1-1, with D perhaps TRBD1 (5 bases). The CDR3 runs to 13 residues. V was cut by 7 bases and J by 3 bases, with 12 bases left in between. Germline V gene lookup returns CDR1 SNHLY and CDR2 FYNNEI. The CDR3 DNA is TGTGCCAGCACCCAAGGGGTGGACACTGAAGCTTTCTTT. Residues: CASTQGVDTEAFF.

The rearrangement uses TRBV15 and TRBJ2-2, with D uncertain. V lost 0 bases and J 1 base, leaving 12 bases between the germline ends. The germline V gene encodes CDR1 LNHNV and CDR2 YYDKDF (reference sequence). This CDR3 comprises 17 residues. CDR3 region: CATSRDGKSVNTGELFF. The CDR3 coding sequence is TGTGCCACCAGCAGAGATGGTAAGTCAGTGAACACCGGGGAGCTGTTTTTT.

V usage is TRBV7-2 and J usage is TRBJ2-2, with 7 bases aligning to TRBD2. This CDR3 contains 15 residues. J gave up 0 bases and V 5 bases, and 3 bases lay outside the gene matches. Germline assignment: CDR1 SGHTA and CDR2 FQGNSA. The CDR3 nucleotides are TGTGCCAGCAGCGAAACTAGCGCGAACACCGGGGAGCTGTTTTTT. This codes for CASSETSANTGELFF.

V and J are TRBV7-9 and TRBJ1-2, with unresolved D. This CDR3 has 15 residues. Trimming left V 5 bases short and J 8 bases short, with 21 bases between. Germline CDR1 and CDR2: SEHNR and FQNEAQ (reference sequence). CDR3: CASSPRIGSGGGYTF. In DNA, the CDR3 is TGTGCCAGCAGCCCCCGGATCGGGAGTGGCGGCGGCTACACCTTC.

The count of this clone is one. V gene TRBV5-1 combines with J gene TRBJ2-2, with D unclear. The germline V gene has CDR1 SGHRS and CDR2 YFSETQ. V was trimmed by 0 bases and J by 0 bases, leaving 6 bases between them. The CDR3 loop spans 15 amino acids. The DNA for the CDR3 is TGCGCCAGCAGCTTGGAGACAACGAACACCGGGGAGCTGTTTTTT. Encoded protein: CASSLETTNTGELFF.

The gene calls are TRBV9 and TRBJ1-2; no clear D gene. Trimming left V 6 bases short and J 4 bases short, with 10 bases between. Germline CDR1 is SGDLS and CDR2 is YYNGEE. The length of the CDR3 is 12 residues. The CDR3 loop is CASNLEGYGYTF. The CDR3 DNA is TGTGCCAGCAACCTGGAGGGCTATGGCTACACCTTC.